This entry describes one T cell receptor beta chain. Its cognate antigen is unknown. This specimen belongs to a study of cytomegalovirus exposure and HLA in healthy donors. Notes on the study in general: Presence/absence analyses assumed roughly uniform sequencing depth across donors, which may not hold. Reports showed the classifier diagnosing cytomegalovirus status with high specificity and sensitivity. In most subjects, TCR beta sequences reportedly gave accurate predictions of HLA-A and HLA-B alleles.

The study ran its PCR with 60 Vbeta and 13 Jbeta primers. Repertoires were generated with immunoSEQ multiplex PCR, while TCRdb's copy carries only in-frame clones and drops some. The table records about 110,000 clones, 71% of them present only once. Trimming took 4 bases from V and 7 from J; bases not matched to a gene: 7. The CDR3 spans 15 residues. CDR1 is SNHLY, CDR2 FYNNEI, per germline. The clonotype was recovered from a female donor in good health and CMV-seronegative. The rearrangement joins TRBV2 to TRBJ2-2; 9 bases map to TRBD2. Sequencing was performed on PBMCs. CDR3 sequence (DNA): TGTGCCAGCAGTGTTGAGATAGCGGGAGTCGGGGAGCTGTTTTTT. Amino acids: CASSVEIAGVGELFF.